Sequencing of this T cell receptor beta chain was carried out in a study of T-cell memory formation after mild COVID-19. The wider study: TCR clusters largely stayed donor specific.

MiXCR, run by TCRdb on the 5' RACE reads, gives a single entry per CDR3 protein. The sample lists about 340,000 distinct CDR3 sequences; 20% were seen once. In this sample, this clonotype turned up a few times. The junction had 9 bases not matched to a gene; V was cut back by 2 bases and J by 9 bases. This CDR3 has 14 amino acids. Germline V gives CDR1 SGHRS, CDR2 YFSETQ. The rearrangement links TRBV5-1 to TRBJ2-3; 7 bases align to TRBD2. The sample taken for sequencing was PBMCs or a T cell subset sorted from them (not recorded which). This receptor was obtained from a man between 18 and 29 years old who had mild COVID-19 (a few samples of this study predate the infection). Cell type and time point are not known. CDR3 nucleotide sequence: TGCGCCAGCAGCTTAGGGGAGCGGGGCCGGACGCAGTATTTT. It codes for CASSLGERGRTQYF.